This T cell receptor (beta chain) was documented in a study of PD-L1 blockade in urothelial cancer. Synthetic analogs of TCR templates were spiked into every PCR. Only in-frame clones appear in the TCRdb table, and some are missing; sequencing was by immunoSEQ multiplex PCR. The data show 70,000 to 95,000 clones, roughly 90% seen once. Time point indicated: pretreatment peripheral blood. Trimming took 2 bases from V and 6 from J; bases not matched to a gene: 11. Germline V gene sequence: CDR1 SGHDT, CDR2 YYEEEE. The CDR3 is made up of 16 amino acids. V is TRBV5-6 and J is TRBJ2-1; 7 positions agree with TRBD2. This TCR was sampled from a woman of 80 years or more with urothelial cancer. Sequenced material: PBMCs, taken around atezolizumab (anti-PD-L1) treatment. The CDR3 loop is CASSFFSGTLRNEQFF. Here the CDR3 DNA reads TGTGCCAGCAGCTTCTTCAGCGGGACCCTACGCAATGAGCAGTTCTTC.